This TCR beta chain was observed in a study of T-cell reconstitution after alpha-beta-depleted transplantation in children. This CDR3 comprises 15 residues. Germline CDR1 DFQATT, CDR2 SNEGSKA (reference sequence). The junction had 11 bases not matched to a gene; V was cut back by 5 bases and J by 6 bases. General study findings and limits: Expanded clones from the graft, numbering several hundred, reportedly supplied alpha-beta T cells about two months after transplant.

Of note for this clonotype: Its antigen is unknown.

A library of TCRbeta sequences, prepared with unique molecular identifiers, was generated. TCRdb recomputed calls from the PCR reads with MiXCR, one row per CDR3 protein. The sample yields around 490,000 distinct CDR3 sequences, more than 9.5% seen once. This TCR derives from a female patient aged 2-9 years who had a stem cell transplant for aplastic anemia, so the T cells may come from the graft donor. The chain carries TRBV20-1 and TRBJ2-1, with 9 bases aligning to TRBD2. The material was PBMCs, mostly from graft donor cells, obtained 180 days after TCRalphabeta/CD19-depleted stem cell transplant. DNA of the CDR3: TGCAGTGCTCACCGTAGCGGGAGAGGTTTCAATGAGCAGTTCTTC. The encoded protein is CSAHRSGRGFNEQFF.